This T cell receptor beta chain was captured by sequencing in a study of cytomegalovirus exposure and HLA in healthy donors. Trimming shortened V by 3 bases and J by 8 bases, and 14 bases separated the two germline ends. The length of the CDR3 is 14 residues. The germline V gene encodes CDR1 LGHNA and CDR2 YNFKEQ. PCR amplification relied on 60 Vbeta primers (plus 13 Jbeta primers). The protocol was immunoSEQ multiplex PCR, while the TCRdb copy is restricted to in-frame clones and leaves out a portion. The sample holds under 200,000 clones, roughly 84% seen once. The clonotype comes from a male donor in good health and CMV-seronegative. Sequencing input: PBMCs. The V and J genes are TRBV4-2 and TRBJ2-1; tentative D call: TRBD2 (5 bases). CDR3 sequence reads: CASSQGEGIDEQFF. For the CDR3, the DNA is TGTGCCAGCAGCCAGGGAGAGGGCATAGATGAGCAGTTCTTC.